The 9 T cell receptor beta chains listed next were all sequenced from one sample in a study of identical twins. TCRdb re-called the 5' RACE reads through MiXCR, storing one row per CDR3 protein. Of some 320,000 distinct CDR3 sequences listed, about 12% are singletons. These data were also filed under a second study, of yellow fever vaccine responses in identical twins.

Sequencing was performed on CD8+ T cells sorted from blood. The receptors here all came from a woman between 18 and 30 years old in good health.

This clonotype came up a few times. J is TRBJ1-4 and V is TRBV6-5, with TRBD1 matching over 9 bases. Germline values: CDR1 MNHEY, CDR2 SVGAGI. The ends lost 4 bases at V and 9 bases at J; junction bases unmatched: 9. This CDR3 contains 15 residues. The CDR3 coding sequence is TGTGCCAGCAGTTCCCCCCGGGACAGGGAGAAAAAACTGTTTTTT. It is translated as CASSSPRDREKKLFF.

This clonotype was seen a few times. V and J are TRBV12-3 or TRBV12-4 and TRBJ2-7; no firm D call. The germline V and J ends were trimmed by 3 bases and 2 bases, with 8 bases remaining between them. This CDR3 has 13 amino acids. CDR3 amino acids: CASSFRPTYEQYF. In nucleotides, the CDR3 is TGTGCCAGCAGTTTCAGGCCTACCTACGAGCAGTACTTC.

The chain couples TRBV7-8 to TRBJ2-7; D might be TRBD2 (6 bases). V gave up 1 base and J gave up 4 bases, with 11 bases separating them. The CDR3 length is 14 residues. Germline CDR1 and CDR2: SGHVS and FQNEAQ. CDR3 bases: TGTGCCAGCAGCTTAGGGAGGGAACGGTACGAGCAGTACTTC. Translated: CASSLGRERYEQYF.

The chain combines TRBV4-1 with TRBJ2-5; no firm D call. Germline V CDR1 and CDR2: MGHRA, YSYEKL. The CDR3 consists of 15 residues. The V end was cut by 0 bases, the J end by 2 bases, with 10 bases between. DNA of the CDR3: TGCGCCAGCAGCCAAGAGACGGCGGAGCAAGAGACCCAGTACTTC. Protein: CASSQETAEQETQYF.

This rearrangement joins TRBV2 to TRBJ2-7; D is undetermined. Trimming removed 7 bases at V and 6 bases at J, with 10 bases between. The CDR3 sequence is 11 residues long. Germline V gene lookup returns CDR1 SNHLY and CDR2 FYNNEI. CDR3 bases: TGTGCCAGCATAACGGCAGCCGAGCAGTACGTC. Translation gives CASITAAEQYV.

This clonotype turned up a few times. This chain links TRBV28 with TRBJ1-1, with a tentative D call TRBD1 (5 bases). The CDR3 is 16 amino acids. Deletions cut 7 bases from V and 1 base from J, with 19 bases between. Germline loops: CDR1 MDHEN, CDR2 SYDVKM. The CDR3: CASIGYRNHKNTEAFF. The CDR3 DNA reads as TGTGCCAGCATAGGATACAGGAACCATAAGAACACTGAAGCTTTCTTT.

This clonotype was observed a few times. CDR3 sequence (DNA): TGCGCCAGCAGCTTGGGTGGGTCTACCTACGAGCAGTACTTC. As protein: CASSLGGSTYEQYF. The chain carries TRBV5-1 and TRBJ2-7; D call uncertain. Looked up from germline, CDR1 is SGHRS and CDR2 is YFSETQ. This CDR3 contains 14 residues. The V end lost 0 bases, the J end lost 2 bases, and 9 bases lay between the germline ends.

This chain uses TRBV27 with TRBJ2-7; D remains ambiguous. The CDR3 covers 11 residues. Trimming cost V 2 bases and J 9 bases, with 8 bases left between them. Germline V gene data show CDR1 as MNHEY and CDR2 as SMNVEV (reference sequence). The CDR3 DNA follows: TGTGCCAGCAGTTTAGGGGAAAGGCAGTACTTC. It specifies CASSLGERQYF.

This rearrangement joins TRBV24-1 to TRBJ2-2; TRBD2 aligns across 12 bases. The CDR3 runs 18 residues. Losses at the gene ends were 4 bases for V and 1 base for J; bases not matched to a gene: 6. Germline V gene data show CDR1 as KGHDR and CDR2 as SFDVKD. The CDR3 nucleotides are TGTGCCACCAGTGACCCGGGACTAGCGGGCCAGAACACCGGGGAGCTGTTTTTT. Its protein is CATSDPGLAGQNTGELFF.